This T cell receptor (beta chain) was identified during a study of vaccination effects on CD4 cells after COVID-19. Method: immunoSEQ multiplex PCR; TCRdb's copy keeps in-frame clones and lacks some. The repertoire holds under 70,000 clones, with 75% as singletons. The V end was cut by 6 bases, the J end by 0 bases, with 13 bases between. This CDR3 spans 15 amino acids. Germline values: CDR1 MNHEY, CDR2 SVGAGI. ViraFEST used viral peptide pools to expand antigen-specific CD4+ T cells before sequencing. Investigators separated out CD4+ T cells once about 10 days of culture had passed. The study found no prior SARS-CoV-2 infection in the vaccine recipients, who tested negative for nucleocapsid antibodies. Note on this clone: The antigen remains undetermined.

The genes are TRBV6-5 and TRBJ2-3, with a weak D call TRBD2 (6 bases). This receptor was taken from a human donor who received a COVID-19 vaccine. Sequences were derived from CD4+ T cells from PBMCs cultured with HCoV-OC43 spike peptides, sampled before COVID-19 vaccination. Subset reported: HCoV-OC43 spike overlapping peptide pool stimulation. The CDR3 coding sequence is TGTGCCAGCAGGGGGCGGGATTCTAGCACAGATACGCAGTATTTT. Its translation is CASRGRDSSTDTQYF.